This T cell receptor beta chain was profiled in a study of T cells in Graves' hyperthyroidism and ophthalmopathy. Whole-study findings and limits: Prediction of ophthalmopathy progression came a median 6.5 months pre-onset.

The junction had 2 bases not matched to a gene; V was cut back by 1 base and J by 3 bases. The CDR3 sequence is 14 residues long. CDR1 and CDR2 (germline): ENHRY, SYGVKD. Details on this clonotype: Its target is not known.

The investigators amplified TCR beta CDR3 regions from RNA transcripts. First-round RT-PCR with HTBI primers amplified the TCR CDR3 region. TCRdb reanalysed the multiplex PCR reads using MiXCR and keeps one entry per CDR3 protein. Of 600,000 or so distinct CDR3 sequences listed, about 43% are singletons. Graves' hyperthyroidism qualified as stable when ophthalmopathy did not progress within 18 months. Patients showing uncontrolled infection, other autoimmune disease, pregnancy or lactation were ineligible. Sample: peripheral blood or thyroid tissue (not recorded which). The sequence was collected from a woman under 30 with Graves' hyperthyroidism. J is TRBJ2-7 and V is TRBV10-3; 8 bases match TRBD2. The CDR3 reads CAISELAGIYEQYF. In DNA form, the CDR3 reads TGTGCCATCAGTGAGTTAGCGGGGATCTACGAGCAGTACTTC.